The TCR beta chain described here comes from a study of blood T cell repertoires in COVID-19 (dated by TCRdb to 2020 to 2021). Study-level background: Collaborator samples came from the United States, Italy and Spain and covered acute and convalescent phases of COVID-19. The material from the prospective study consisted of cDNA or gDNA derived from T cells, B-cell-depleted T cells, or PBMCs. The dataset comprised deeply sampled blood TCRbeta repertoires from subjects exposed to, actively infected with, or recovered from COVID-19. The repertoires were released in a freely available public database intended as a resource for research on the immune response to SARS-CoV-2. The samples were drawn from the first 160 participants of the ongoing ImmuneRACE study and from some 1,300 subjects provided by 6 global collaborators. A de-identified subject ID, COVID-19 status, age in years and sex were almost always included in the sample metadata. Where HLA class I and class II types were available, the types were taken from metadata supplied by the sample provider, not from assay-based typing.

Each collaborating institution followed its own protocols to collect whole blood in K2EDTA tubes. For TCRbeta analysis, collaborators shipped samples as frozen whole blood, isolated PBMCs, or DNA extracted from either of those sample types. The immunoSEQ Assay, a bias-controlled multiplex PCR, was used to amplify TCRbeta CDR3 regions from genomic DNA. The paper's data handling went like this. Within the assay, amplification of reference gene primers was used to estimate how many nucleated cells each sample contained. To quantify the absolute abundance of each unique TCRbeta CDR3 rearrangement, sequence reads were collapsed and filtered. Productive Simpson clonality was computed per sample as the square root of Simpson's diversity index over productive rearrangements. Imported from immuneACCESS, the table was reduced by TCRdb to in-frame sequences with V and J called. These copies leave out some clones; in studies compared against another copy, an unresolved V gene accounts for under half, and the cause of the remainder is not known. V and J calls and clone size are given by that table; D and trimming were obtained from the DNA. This sample is represented by about 25,000 clones; 85% to 90% of them were singletons. About 4.9% of the sample belongs to the ten largest clones.

Results the study describes overall, beyond this receptor: The quantity of clinical and demographic metadata differed by source and by participant and was supplied without curation.

The V end loses 0 bases and the J end loses 5 bases, and a stretch of 11 bases separates them. Its CDR3 holds 14 amino acids, cysteine through phenylalanine. The sequence is cut down to CDR3 DNA, 42 bases in frame from base 1. The germline V gene gives CDR1 as SGHDT and CDR2 as YYEEEE. In regard to this clone: Its binding antigen is unknown. The input lacks base qualities; no much larger clone sits a single base away.

The clonotype originates from an older man with active COVID-19. Sequenced material: peripheral blood. The rearrangement joined TRBV5-6 to TRBJ2-5; TRBD2 is a weak D gene call, 6 bases matching. The CDR3 region: CASSLAGVVETQYF. The nucleotide sequence is given as TGTGCCAGCAGCTTGGCGGGGGTTGTGGAGACCCAGTACTTC.